The clone carrying this T cell receptor (beta chain) was observed a single time. This sample stems from a study of patients and donors after allogeneic stem cell transplantation. TCRdb reprocessed the RT-PCR reads via MiXCR and lists one record per CDR3 protein. The sample lists more than 850,000 distinct CDR3 sequences, roughly 18% seen once, with about 6% in the top ten. CDR3 length equals 14 residues. The V end lost 5 bases, the J end lost 0 bases, and 7 bases lay between the germline ends. The germline CDR1 and CDR2 sequences are SEHNR and FQNEAQ (reference sequence). The chain couples TRBV7-9 to TRBJ1-4, with D possibly being TRBD1 (5 bases). This clonotype was obtained from a human donor who was either an allogeneic HSCT recipient or a stem cell or donor lymphocyte infusion donor (not recorded which). It is not recorded whose cells these are; they may come from a transplant donor. Source material: blood, either unsorted or a sorted T cell fraction (not recorded which). The CDR3 is CASSRQTTNEKLFF. Written as DNA, the CDR3 is TGTGCCAGCAGCAGACAGACAACTAATGAAAAACTGTTTTTT.